These 4 T cell receptor beta chains came from one sample sequenced in a study of T cells in localized non-small cell lung cancer. Some clones are missing from TCRdb's copy, which holds only in-frame ones; the method was immunoSEQ multiplex PCR. The sample lists some 50,000 clones, 65% to 90% occurring once. The sample in question was peripheral blood mononuclear cells, obtained before any cancer treatment. The receptor source for this set is a man aged 35 to 69 with stage III lung adenocarcinoma.

The V gene is TRBV19, the J gene TRBJ1-1; 7 nucleotides agree with TRBD1. V was clipped by 0 bases and J by 5 bases; unmatched bases: 3. The CDR3 runs 14 residues. Germline CDR1 LNHDA, CDR2 SQIVND (reference sequence). The CDR3 is CASSIDTGVTEAFF. CDR3 nucleotide sequence: TGTGCCAGTAGTATAGATACAGGGGTAACTGAAGCTTTCTTT.

V and J are TRBV6-6 and TRBJ2-5, with a weak D call TRBD1 (5 bases). Germline lookup yields CDR1 MNHNY and CDR2 SVGAGI (reference sequence). V was pared by 0 bases and J by 2 bases, with 7 bases between. The CDR3 length is 14 residues. In DNA form, the CDR3 reads TGTGCCAGCAGTTACTCGGCAGGGCAAGAGACCCAGTACTTC. Protein sequence: CASSYSAGQETQYF.

This clone was recorded once. The rearrangement joins TRBV5-1 to TRBJ2-5; D ambiguous. The CDR3 contains 16 residues. Germline values: CDR1 SGHRS, CDR2 YFSETQ. Trimming took 1 base from V and 5 from J, leaving 18 bases between them. The CDR3 is CASSLLDIFGGETQYF. Here the CDR3 DNA reads TGCGCCAGCAGCTTGTTAGATATTTTCGGTGGGGAGACCCAGTACTTC.

The chain joins TRBV5-1 to TRBJ1-1; TRBD1 aligns across 9 bases. Germline V gene sequence: CDR1 SGHRS, CDR2 YFSETQ. The CDR3 covers 16 residues. V was clipped by 4 bases and J by 3 bases; unmatched bases: 10. CDR3: CASSRSWGQGDTEAFF. The DNA of the CDR3 is TGCGCCAGCAGCAGAAGTTGGGGACAGGGAGACACTGAAGCTTTCTTT.